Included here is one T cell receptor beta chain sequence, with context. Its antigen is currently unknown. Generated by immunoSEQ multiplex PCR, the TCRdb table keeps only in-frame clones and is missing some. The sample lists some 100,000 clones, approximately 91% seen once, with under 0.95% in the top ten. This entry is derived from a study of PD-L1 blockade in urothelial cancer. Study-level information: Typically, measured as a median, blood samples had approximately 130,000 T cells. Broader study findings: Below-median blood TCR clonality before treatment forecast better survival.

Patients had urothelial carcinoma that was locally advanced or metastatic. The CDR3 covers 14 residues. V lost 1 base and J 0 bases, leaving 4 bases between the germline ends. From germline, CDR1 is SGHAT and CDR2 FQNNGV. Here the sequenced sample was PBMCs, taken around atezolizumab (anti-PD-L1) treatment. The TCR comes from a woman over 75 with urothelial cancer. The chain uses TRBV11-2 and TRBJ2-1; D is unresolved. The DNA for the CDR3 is TGTGCCAGCAGCTTAGTTAGCTCCTACAATGAGCAGTTCTTC. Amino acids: CASSLVSSYNEQFF.